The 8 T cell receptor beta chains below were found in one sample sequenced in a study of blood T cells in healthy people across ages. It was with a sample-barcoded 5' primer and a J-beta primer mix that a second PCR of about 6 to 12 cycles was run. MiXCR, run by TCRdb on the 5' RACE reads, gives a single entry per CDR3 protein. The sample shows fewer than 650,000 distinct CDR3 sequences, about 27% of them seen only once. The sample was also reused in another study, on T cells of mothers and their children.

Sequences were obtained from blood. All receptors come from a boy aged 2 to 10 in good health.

The CDR3 spells CASSKVVRSGTGETQYF. The DNA for the CDR3 is TGTGCCAGCAGCAAAGTCGTTCGCAGCGGGACGGGAGAGACCCAGTACTTC. The genes are TRBV21-1 and TRBJ2-5; the tabulated D call, TRBD2, remains unverified against the DNA. TRBV21-1 is a listed pseudogene. This CDR3 has 17 amino acids.

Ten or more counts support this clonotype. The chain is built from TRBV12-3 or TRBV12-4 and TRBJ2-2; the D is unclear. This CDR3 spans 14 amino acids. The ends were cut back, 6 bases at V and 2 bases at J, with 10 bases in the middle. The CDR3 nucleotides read TGTGCCAGCAGACCGACACACAACACCGGGGAGCTGTTTTTT. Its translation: CASRPTHNTGELFF.

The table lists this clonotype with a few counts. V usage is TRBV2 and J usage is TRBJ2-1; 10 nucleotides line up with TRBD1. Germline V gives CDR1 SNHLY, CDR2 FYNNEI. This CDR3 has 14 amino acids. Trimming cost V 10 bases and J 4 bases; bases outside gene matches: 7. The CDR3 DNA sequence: TGTGCCACACTGGACAGGGGGAATTACAATGAGCAGTTCTTC. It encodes CATLDRGNYNEQFF.

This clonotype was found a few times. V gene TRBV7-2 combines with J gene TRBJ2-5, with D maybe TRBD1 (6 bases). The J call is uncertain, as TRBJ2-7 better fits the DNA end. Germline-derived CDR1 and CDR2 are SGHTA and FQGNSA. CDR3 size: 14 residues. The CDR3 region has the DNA TGTGCCAGCAGCTTAGTGGTAGGGGGTTACGAGCAGTACTTC. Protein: CASSLVVGGYEQYF.

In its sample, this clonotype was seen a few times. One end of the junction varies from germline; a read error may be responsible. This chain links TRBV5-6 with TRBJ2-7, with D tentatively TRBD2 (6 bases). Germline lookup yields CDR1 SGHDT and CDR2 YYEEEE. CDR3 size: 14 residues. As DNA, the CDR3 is TGTGCCAGCAGCTTGGCGGACGGGAGACTCGAGGAGTACTTC. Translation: CASSLADGRLEEYF.

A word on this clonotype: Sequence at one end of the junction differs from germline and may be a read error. The CDR3 coding sequence is TGTACTGTCCTTCTCGCGGGGGGCGGGGAGACCCAGTACTTC. Its protein product is CTVLLAGGGETQYF. V and J are TRBV29-1 and TRBJ2-5, with 8 bases fitting TRBD2. The CDR3 consists of 14 residues. CDR1 and CDR2 from the germline V gene are SQVTM and ANQGSEA.

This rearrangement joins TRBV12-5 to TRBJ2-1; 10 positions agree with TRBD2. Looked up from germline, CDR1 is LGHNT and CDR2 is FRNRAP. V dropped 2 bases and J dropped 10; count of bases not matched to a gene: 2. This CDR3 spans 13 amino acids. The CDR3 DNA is TGTGCTAGTGGTTTGCTAGCGGGAGTCGAGCAGTTCTTC. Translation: CASGLLAGVEQFF.

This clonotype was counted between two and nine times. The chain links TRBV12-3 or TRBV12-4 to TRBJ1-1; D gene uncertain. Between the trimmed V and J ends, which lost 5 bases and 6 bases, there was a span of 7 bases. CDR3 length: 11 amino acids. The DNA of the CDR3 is TGTGCCAGCAGTCCCTTCGCTGAAGCTTTCTTT. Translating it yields CASSPFAEAFF.